One sample yielded the 25 T cell receptor beta chains listed below, sequenced in a study of CD8 T cells in ankylosing spondylitis. One entry per CDR3 protein results from TCRdb running MiXCR on the 5' RACE reads. The sample shows some 340,000 distinct CDR3 sequences, under 15% of them seen only once. Sequencing used blood, either unsorted or a sorted T cell fraction (not recorded which). These receptors were obtained from a male donor with ankylosing spondylitis or in good health (not recorded which).

The sample holds a few counts of this clonotype. The CDR3 bases are TGCAGTATTCCAGGGGCGTCGAACACTGAAGCTTTCTTT. As protein: CSIPGASNTEAFF. The V call is TRBV20-1, the J call TRBJ1-1; D is possibly TRBD1 (6 bases). V lost 8 bases, J lost 1 base, and 14 bases lay in between. CDR3 length equals 13 residues. Germline CDR1 DFQATT, CDR2 SNEGSKA (reference sequence).

The V gene is TRBV12-3 or TRBV12-4, the J gene TRBJ2-3; TRBD2 matches 8 bases. The CDR3 consists of 16 residues. J gave up 3 bases and V 10 bases, and 15 bases lay outside the gene matches. The CDR3 DNA reads as TGTGCCACTGGACTTCCTCTCGCGGGGGGAACAGATACGCAGTATTTT. Protein sequence: CATGLPLAGGTDTQYF.

V is TRBV27 and J is TRBJ1-4, with TRBD1 as a possible D gene (5 bases). V gave up 7 bases and J gave up 5 bases, with 14 bases separating them. In germline, CDR1 is MNHEY, CDR2 SMNVEV (reference sequence). The CDR3 spans 14 residues. The CDR3 DNA follows: TGTGCCAGCAAACTCGGGACTTACAATGAAAAACTGTTTTTT. Encoded protein: CASKLGTYNEKLFF.

There are a few counts of this clonotype. The CDR3 DNA reads as TGTGCCAGCCGTACGTCTAGCGGATACACCGGGGAGCTGTTTTTT. Translation: CASRTSSGYTGELFF. V and J are TRBV27 and TRBJ2-2; 7 nucleotides match TRBD2. From germline, CDR1 is MNHEY and CDR2 SMNVEV (reference sequence). V lost 8 bases to trimming and J lost 3 bases; unmatched junction nucleotides: 9. This CDR3 has 15 residues.

This clonotype was counted at least ten times. The V gene is TRBV28, the J gene TRBJ2-2, with a weak D call TRBD1 (5 bases). Trimming left V 6 bases short and J 3 bases short, with 14 bases between. In germline, CDR1 is MDHEN, CDR2 SYDVKM. This CDR3 has 15 residues. CDR3 protein: CASRPPIGDTGELFF. CDR3 nucleotide sequence: TGTGCCAGCAGACCTCCAATAGGGGACACCGGGGAGCTGTTTTTT.

V and J are TRBV12-3 or TRBV12-4 and TRBJ1-1; possibly TRBD1 for D (5 bases). The V and J ends lost 3 bases and 3 bases respectively, with 11 bases between them. This CDR3 has 14 residues. CDR3 DNA: TGTGCCAGCAGTTTGAGGGGCAAGGACACTGAAGCTTTCTTT. This translates into CASSLRGKDTEAFF.

The table lists this clonotype with a few counts. The chain combines TRBV7-9 with TRBJ1-6; 7 bases agree with TRBD1. Germline loops: CDR1 SEHNR, CDR2 FQNEAQ (reference sequence). The CDR3 has 17 amino acids. J was trimmed by 4 bases and V by 5 bases; bases with no gene match: 11. CDR3 nucleotides: TGTGCCAGCAGCCCGCTGATAGGGGGCCGTTATAATTCACCCCTCCACTTT. Translating it yields CASSPLIGGRYNSPLHF.

This clonotype appeared a few times. The chain combines TRBV27 with TRBJ1-6; D ambiguous. The ends were cut back, 3 bases at V and 7 bases at J, with 10 bases in the middle. CDR3 size: 14 residues. The germline CDR1 and CDR2 sequences are MNHEY and SMNVEV (reference sequence). The CDR3 coding sequence is TGTGCCAGCAGTTTTGATACGGGAAATTCACCCCTCCACTTT. Protein product: CASSFDTGNSPLHF.

As for this clonotype: Since a much larger clone is just one base distant, this may be a read error. The DNA for the CDR3 is TGTGCCAGCAGTTTGGGGGCCACAGATACGCAGTATTTT. This gives the protein CASSLGATDTQYF. The chain has TRBV12-3 or TRBV12-4 and TRBJ2-3; the D gene is possibly TRBD1 (6 bases). This CDR3 region has 13 residues. V was trimmed by 3 bases and J by 2 bases, leaving 6 bases between them.

This chain connects TRBV7-2 to TRBJ2-7; 7 bases are a match to TRBD1. The CDR3 spans 14 residues. Germline V CDR1 and CDR2: SGHTA, FQGNSA. Germline trimming cut 1 base from V and 4 bases from J; bases unmatched to any gene: 4. In DNA, the CDR3 is TGTGCCAGCAGCTTAGGGGACAGACCTTACGAGCAGTACTTC. This sequence encodes CASSLGDRPYEQYF.

In this sample, this clonotype turned up many times. The chain carries TRBV5-1 and TRBJ1-1; tentative D call: TRBD1 (5 bases). The CDR3 has 14 amino acids. The V gene lost 0 bases and the J gene lost 1 base, with 7 bases spanning the gap. CDR1 SGHRS and CDR2 YFSETQ come from the germline V gene. CDR3 sequence: CASSLEGRNTEAFF. The CDR3 region has the DNA TGCGCCAGCAGCTTGGAGGGGAGGAACACTGAAGCTTTCTTT.

This chain uses TRBV5-1 with TRBJ2-7, with 11 bases matching TRBD1. Germline trimming cut 4 bases from V and 1 base from J; bases unmatched to any gene: 7. The CDR3 consists of 16 residues. Germline CDR1 reads SGHRS; CDR2 reads YFSETQ. CDR3 loop: CASSNPGQGVSYEQYF. For the CDR3, the DNA is TGCGCCAGCAGCAATCCGGGACAGGGGGTTTCCTACGAGCAGTACTTC.

This clonotype has only a few counts. The chain recombines TRBV27 with TRBJ2-3, with D possibly being TRBD2 (7 bases). Trimming removed 7 bases at V and 3 bases at J, with 17 bases between. The CDR3 is 15 amino acids. The germline gives CDR1 MNHEY, CDR2 SMNVEV (reference sequence). The CDR3 nucleotides are TGTGCCAGCAACCATGGACGGGGGGCAACAGATACGCAGTATTTT. Its translation: CASNHGRGATDTQYF.

V usage is TRBV10-1 and J usage is TRBJ2-1; TRBD2 is a possible D gene (5 bases). The CDR3 runs 14 residues. Per the germline V gene, CDR1 is WNHNN and CDR2 is SYGVQD (reference sequence). Trimming cost V 2 bases and J 2 bases, with 7 bases left between them. CDR3 amino acids: CASSERETYNEQFF. The CDR3 DNA reads as TGCGCCAGCAGTGAGCGGGAAACCTACAATGAGCAGTTCTTC.

The CDR3 DNA is TGTGCCAGCAGCTTAGACCCGGGAGCATCTGATACGCAGTATTTT. This translates into CASSLDPGASDTQYF. This sequence joins TRBV11-2 and TRBJ2-3; tentatively, D is TRBD2 (6 bases). The CDR3 is 15 amino acids. Germline V lookup: CDR1 SGHAT, CDR2 FQNNGV. Trimming took 0 bases from V and 6 from J, leaving 13 bases between them.

This clonotype was seen ten or more times. This chain uses TRBV29-1 with TRBJ1-6, with 7 bases that match TRBD1. The CDR3 runs to 13 residues. The germline CDR1 and CDR2 sequences are SQVTM and ANQGSEA. Trimming cost V 4 bases and J 10 bases; bases outside gene matches: 7. CDR3 sequence reads: CSVGDRAESPLHF. The CDR3 nucleotides are TGCAGCGTTGGTGACAGGGCAGAATCACCCCTCCACTTT.

V is TRBV5-1 and J is TRBJ2-7; D uncertain. The CDR3 extends over 13 amino acids. Trimming took off 0 bases at V and 3 bases at J, with 7 bases between the two ends. Per germline, CDR1 SGHRS and CDR2 YFSETQ. The DNA of the CDR3 is TGCGCCAGCAGCTTGGAGCTGAGCTACGAGCAGTACTTC. It encodes CASSLELSYEQYF.

This clonotype has a count of ten or more. V is TRBV7-7 and J is TRBJ2-2; D remains unclear. Trimming shortened V by 5 bases and J by 2 bases, and 6 bases separated the two germline ends. Germline V gene lookup returns CDR1 SSHAT and CDR2 FNYEAQ (reference sequence). The CDR3 consists of 13 residues. The CDR3 protein is CASSVGNTGELFF. The CDR3 DNA sequence: TGTGCCAGCAGCGTAGGAAACACCGGGGAGCTGTTTTTT.

This clonotype was counted only a few times. The chain employs TRBV7-2 and TRBJ1-5; D gene ambiguous. The V and J ends lost 1 base and 2 bases respectively, with 6 bases between them. The CDR3 runs to 14 residues. The germline gives CDR1 SGHTA, CDR2 FQGNSA. The CDR3 nucleotides are TGTGCCAGCAGCTTAGAAACGGGCAATCAGCCCCAGCATTTT. It codes for CASSLETGNQPQHF. Based on the CDR3 plus reference TRBV7-2 and TRBJ1-5, the full variable domain is GAGVSQSPSNKVTEKGKDVELRCDPISGHTALYWYRQSLGQGLEFLIYFQGNSAPDKSGLPSDRFSAERTGGSVSTLTIQRTQQEDSAVYLCASSLETGNQPQHFGDGTRLSIL.

J is TRBJ2-1 and V is TRBV7-2; D possibly matches TRBD1 or TRBD2 (6 bases each). V dropped 4 bases and J dropped 9 bases, with 13 bases sitting between them. Germline CDR1 is SGHTA and CDR2 is FQGNSA. The CDR3 is 13 residues long. The CDR3 sequence is CASSWRGAPEQFF. CDR3 nucleotides: TGTGCCAGCAGCTGGAGGGGGGCCCCTGAGCAGTTCTTC.

The chain links TRBV2 to TRBJ2-3; D tentatively fits TRBD1 or TRBD2 (5 bases each). The CDR3 totals 13 residues. Per germline, CDR1 SNHLY and CDR2 FYNNEI. V gave up 7 bases and J gave up 0 bases, with 8 bases separating them. The CDR3 DNA reads TGTGCCAGCAACGAGGGGAGCACAGATACGCAGTATTTT. Translation: CASNEGSTDTQYF.

This clonotype was picked up a small number of times. V is TRBV5-1 and J is TRBJ2-1, with TRBD2 matching 10 bases. In germline, CDR1 is SGHRS, CDR2 YFSETQ. The CDR3 covers 16 residues. Trimming removed 3 bases from V and 6 bases from J; junction bases left unmatched: 9. The CDR3 loop is CASSWDGSGRANEQFF. In DNA form, the CDR3 reads TGCGCCAGCAGCTGGGACGGCAGCGGGAGGGCCAATGAGCAGTTCTTC.

The genes are TRBV5-1 and TRBJ2-7; the match to TRBD1 covers 7 bases. The CDR3 runs 12 residues. Germline lookup yields CDR1 SGHRS and CDR2 YFSETQ. With V trimmed by 4 bases and J by 6 bases, 4 bases remained unmatched. Here the CDR3 DNA reads TGCGCCAGCAGCGTGTCAGGGGGCGAGCAGTACTTC. Translated, it gives CASSVSGGEQYF.

The J gene is TRBJ1-3, the V gene TRBV3-1, with a tentative D call TRBD1 (6 bases). The CDR3 runs 15 residues. The V end was cut by 8 bases, the J end by 0 bases, with 14 bases between. Germline loops: CDR1 LGHDT, CDR2 YNNKEL (reference sequence). CDR3 in DNA: TGTGCCAGCGCCTACCGGGACACCTCTGGAAACACCATATATTTT. It codes for CASAYRDTSGNTIYF.

This clonotype showed up just a few times. This chain uses TRBV20-1 with TRBJ2-2, with TRBD2 identical over 12 bases. The germline gives CDR1 DFQATT, CDR2 SNEGSKA (reference sequence). V lost 0 bases to trimming and J lost 6 bases; unmatched junction nucleotides: 8. There are 17 residues in the CDR3. In nucleotides, the CDR3 is TGCAGTGCTAGAGACCTAGCGGGAGGGCCAGGCGCCGGGGAGCTGTTTTTT. It yields the protein CSARDLAGGPGAGELFF.